This T cell receptor beta chain was sequenced during a study of T cells in Graves' hyperthyroidism and ophthalmopathy (dated 2019 in TCRdb). With regard to the full study: Peripheral blood samples were taken at initial diagnosis, before any treatment was given. To identify distinguishing TCR V-J signatures, a discovery cohort of some 100 patients was used, comprising 43 with Graves' ophthalmopathy and around 57 with stable Graves' hyperthyroidism. Whether ophthalmopathy could be predicted prospectively was tested in an independent validation cohort made up of roughly 20 hyperthyroidism patients plus 17 patients who later progressed to ophthalmopathy. The roughly 100 discovery patients were divided at random into training and test sets in a 7:3 ratio. In six Graves' hyperthyroidism patients, the study also compared T-cell repertoires from thyroid tissue with T-cell repertoires from blood. After blood sampling, hyperthyroidism patients were treated with methimazole at a starting dose of 30 mg daily, and ophthalmopathy patients were treated with high-dose intravenous methylprednisolone. The paper describes TCR Vbeta CDR3 sequencing of 135 peripheral blood samples, made up of some 42 ophthalmopathy patients, 70 to 75 hyperthyroidism patients and some 17 progressor patients.

This clonotype came up a few times. No antigen is known for it. No base-level quality is on record; no much larger clone is a single base apart. Broader findings and caveats from the paper: A 13 V-J signature model separated ophthalmopathy from stable hyperthyroidism, with 87.88% sensitivity and around 84% specificity in cross-validation and 80%/75% in testing. Sample size was not statistically predetermined, and blinding of investigators to group allocation was not performed. During validation, the model predicted progression to ophthalmopathy a median of roughly six months ahead of onset, with roughly 65% sensitivity and roughly 72% specificity. Blood samples also contained most of the expanded thyroid clonotypes (frequency above 0.001), which suggests that blood repertoires may reflect thyroid immune responses.

TCR beta CDR3 regions were amplified from RNA transcripts. For the first round of RT-PCR on the TCR CDR3, the HTBI primer set was used together with the Qiagen OneStep RT-PCR kit. Libraries were constructed in a second round of multiplex PCR, after which size selection and purification were carried out. Libraries were sequenced paired-end with 100 bp reads on an Illumina HiSeq2000. Processing in the source paper ran as follows. Raw data were processed with SOAPnuke, discarding reads with adapters, uncalled bases, mean Phred below 15, or no exact constant-primer or identifier match. High-quality paired reads were merged with COPE v1.2.5, and unique nucleotide sequences were defined as clonotypes. MiTCR v1.1 was used to align the clonotypes against IMGT TRBV, TRBD and TRBJ reference segments. The analysis included only V-J combinations with a frequency above 0.0001, which together covered around 99% of the repertoires. A TCS score was defined as the ratio of F50 (clonal expansion) to E x V (chaos), with BLOSUM62-based TCRdist applied between CDR3 peptides within each V-J. Welch's t-statistics and random forest reduced some 510 V-J features to fewer than 15, which were used in a naive Bayes classifier (R e1071). The public sequencing data were trimmed at Q25 with fastp and processed into clonotypes with MiXCR by TCRdb, which kept only in-frame beta chains. Records with the same CDR3 protein are collapsed into one entry carrying the most frequent genes and DNA. TCRdb assigned the V and J calls; the authors' analysis was not used. In all, the sample holds hundreds of thousands of distinct CDR3 sequences, and around 15% of those were seen once. The top ten constitute about 9.4% of the sample.

Graves' hyperthyroidism was defined as stable when no progression to ophthalmopathy occurred over 18 months of follow-up. Hyperthyroidism patients were aged 18 to 65 years and newly diagnosed, with disease duration of less than 2 months. Any patient with an uncontrolled infection, another autoimmune disease, pregnancy or lactation was excluded. Diagnoses were based on clinical symptoms, serum thyroxine and TRAb, thyroid ultrasound and orbital computed tomography. Ficoll-Paque density gradient centrifugation was used to isolate PBMCs from approximately 11 ml of fresh peripheral blood. Trizol reagent was used to extract total RNA, and RNA quality was then checked on an Agilent 2100 Bioanalyzer. The CDR3 runs 16 residues from the cysteine to the phenylalanine. The read is trimmed to its CDR3 DNA, 48 bases read in frame from base 1. Looking up the germline V gene yields CDR1 KGHSH and CDR2 LQKENI. V is pruned by 3 bases and J by 4 bases, leaving 11 bases of the junction without a gene match.

Source material: blood. The TCR sequence derives from a woman under 30 with Graves' hyperthyroidism. The chain couples TRBV18 to TRBJ1-2; 7 junctional bases match TRBD1. For the CDR3, the sequence is CASSPPRRQGAYGYTF. The sequenced DNA is TGTGCCAGCTCACCCCCAAGACGACAGGGCGCCTATGGCTACACCTTC.